Listed here are 17 T cell receptor beta chains from one sample, sequenced in a study of early T cells in non-severe SARS-CoV-2 infection. A single record per CDR3 protein comes from TCRdb applying MiXCR to the 5' RACE reads. This table holds more than 85,000 distinct CDR3 sequences, 16% found once. The sequences come from whole blood, collected at baseline. Source of these receptors: an adult who was a healthcare worker with PCR-confirmed SARS-CoV-2 infection or an uninfected control (not recorded which).

This clonotype was seen many times. This chain links TRBV12-3 or TRBV12-4 with TRBJ2-1; D ambiguous. V lost 2 bases, J lost 12 bases, and 8 bases lay in between. This CDR3 is built from 11 residues. Written as DNA, the CDR3 is TGTGCCAGCAGTTTAAGGCAGGCGCAGTTCTTC. Protein sequence: CASSLRQAQFF.

CDR3 DNA sequence: TGTGCCAGCTCACCGGCAGGGCCCGCCGGCGGGGGCTACACCTTC. This gives the protein CASSPAGPAGGGYTF. The V gene is TRBV18, the J gene TRBJ1-2; D is possibly TRBD1 (5 bases). Trimming took 3 bases from V and 8 from J, leaving 19 bases between them. Germline V gene sequence: CDR1 KGHSH, CDR2 LQKENI. This CDR3 region has 15 residues.

The rearrangement links TRBV20-1 to TRBJ2-3; D gene unclear. V shed 3 bases and J shed 5 bases, with 9 bases lying between them. The CDR3 has 12 amino acids. The germline V gene has CDR1 DFQATT and CDR2 SNEGSKA (reference sequence). In nucleotides, the CDR3 is TGCAGTGCTAGTGTCGCTGGAGATACGCAGTATTTT. Amino acid sequence: CSASVAGDTQYF.

The chain links TRBV9 to TRBJ2-1, with TRBD1 matching 9 bases. V was clipped by 1 base and J by 7 bases; unmatched bases: 6. Germline V CDR1 and CDR2: SGDLS, YYNGEE. The CDR3 is 15 residues long. CDR3 amino acids: CASSVTGQGRNEQFF. The CDR3 nucleotides read TGTGCCAGCAGCGTAACGGGACAGGGAAGGAATGAGCAGTTCTTC.

The chain employs TRBV12-3 or TRBV12-4 and TRBJ2-1; 7 bases are shared with TRBD1. The V segment lost 3 bases and the J segment 2 bases; nucleotides outside the gene matches: 1. The CDR3 is 14 amino acids. DNA for the CDR3: TGTGCCAGCAGTTTGGGGACAGCCTACAATGAGCAGTTCTTC. The encoded protein is CASSLGTAYNEQFF.

This clonotype was observed at least ten times. The chain carries TRBV5-6 and TRBJ2-3, with no clear D. The CDR3 is made up of 12 amino acids. V was clipped by 1 base and J by 4 bases, with 4 bases between them. Germline CDR1 and CDR2: SGHDT and YYEEEE. The CDR3 region has the DNA TGTGCCAGCAGCTTGCTTGCAGATACGCAGTATTTT. Translated, it gives CASSLLADTQYF.

This clonotype was seen only a few times. This chain connects TRBV12-3 or TRBV12-4 to TRBJ1-2, with D maybe TRBD1 (5 bases). V lost 6 bases and J 9 bases, leaving 14 bases between the germline ends. This CDR3 has 12 amino acids. CDR3 sequence (DNA): TGTGCCAGCAGAACGGGGACCTCACGCTACACCTTC. Protein product: CASRTGTSRYTF.

This clonotype was detected ten times or more. The genes are TRBV5-6 and TRBJ1-1, with D possibly being TRBD1 (5 bases). V was cut by 0 bases and J by 4 bases, with 16 bases left in between. This CDR3 region has 16 residues. The germline V gene has CDR1 SGHDT and CDR2 YYEEEE. The DNA for the CDR3 is TGTGCCAGCAGCTTGGGCCTTTTACAGGCGGGCACTGAAGCTTTCTTT. Translating it yields CASSLGLLQAGTEAFF.

Only a few counts were recorded for this clonotype. The chain couples TRBV12-3 or TRBV12-4 to TRBJ2-5, with 9 bases fitting TRBD1. The CDR3 is made up of 14 amino acids. Losses at the gene ends were 3 bases for V and 7 bases for J; bases not matched to a gene: 6. The CDR3 DNA reads as TGTGCCAGCAGTTTGGGACAGGGTATCGGGACCCAGTACTTC. Translation: CASSLGQGIGTQYF.

The rearrangement joins TRBV28 to TRBJ2-3, with 8 bases that match TRBD2. With 8 bases clipped from V and 4 bases from J, the junction kept 11 bases outside the gene matches. The CDR3 extends over 15 amino acids. The germline V gene encodes CDR1 MDHEN and CDR2 SYDVKM. The chain's CDR3 is CASLQPGLVPDTQYF. In nucleotides, the CDR3 is TGTGCCAGCCTCCAACCGGGACTAGTACCAGATACGCAGTATTTT.

This clonotype was observed many times. V gene TRBV7-9 combines with J gene TRBJ2-1; D is undetermined. Trimming took off 4 bases at V and 8 bases at J, with 12 bases between the two ends. The germline gives CDR1 SEHNR, CDR2 FQNEAQ (reference sequence). This CDR3 comprises 13 residues. CDR3 residues: CASSSPVADEQFF. CDR3 DNA: TGTGCCAGCAGCTCCCCTGTGGCGGATGAGCAGTTCTTC.

This clonotype was seen only a few times. This chain connects TRBV7-2 to TRBJ2-5; D is undetermined. The V gene lost 5 bases and the J gene lost 5 bases, with 15 bases spanning the gap. The CDR3 runs to 14 residues. From germline, CDR1 is SGHTA and CDR2 FQGNSA. The CDR3 loop reads CASSPGLSPETQYF. The CDR3 DNA follows: TGTGCCAGCAGCCCCGGCCTCTCTCCGGAGACCCAGTACTTC.

The table lists this clonotype with a few counts. The chain uses TRBV3-1 and TRBJ2-1; 7 nucleotides line up with TRBD2. Germline lookup yields CDR1 LGHDT and CDR2 YNNKEL (reference sequence). Losses at the gene ends were 4 bases for V and 6 bases for J; bases not matched to a gene: 15. This CDR3 region has 17 residues. The CDR3 loop reads CASSPYPKRELLNEQFF. CDR3 sequence (DNA): TGTGCCAGCAGCCCCTATCCCAAGCGGGAACTACTCAATGAGCAGTTCTTC.

There are a few counts of this clonotype. V usage is TRBV2 and J usage is TRBJ1-4; maybe TRBD1 (5 bases). Germline CDR1 and CDR2: SNHLY and FYNNEI. This CDR3 contains 12 residues. V lost 2 bases to trimming and J lost 8 bases, with 6 bases between them. CDR3 nucleotide sequence: TGTGCCAGCAGTGAACACAGGGAAAAACTGTTTTTT. It encodes CASSEHREKLFF.

This clonotype was counted between two and nine times. The V and J genes are TRBV28 and TRBJ2-5; 7 bases match TRBD2. Looked up from germline, CDR1 is MDHEN and CDR2 is SYDVKM. Losses at the gene ends were 6 bases for V and 3 bases for J; bases not matched to a gene: 10. The CDR3 loop spans 15 amino acids. The DNA of the CDR3 is TGTGCCAGCAGCCTCTGGGGGGGTGGAAAAGAGACCCAGTACTTC. It specifies CASSLWGGGKETQYF.

This clonotype was seen only a few times. The CDR3 protein is CASSLEAASGSREQFF. The CDR3 DNA reads TGCGCCAGCAGCTTGGAGGCGGCTAGCGGGAGTCGGGAGCAGTTCTTC. V usage is TRBV5-1 and J usage is TRBJ2-1, with TRBD2 matching 10 bases. The J segment lost 10 bases and the V segment lost 0 bases, leaving 10 bases of the junction unmatched. The CDR3 is 16 residues long. Germline V gene lookup returns CDR1 SGHRS and CDR2 YFSETQ.

This clonotype was found a few times. The V call is TRBV20-1, the J call TRBJ2-7, with a weak D call TRBD1 (6 bases). CDR1 is DFQATT, CDR2 SNEGSKA, per germline (reference sequence). The CDR3 has 13 residues. V lost 4 bases and J 3 bases, leaving 13 bases between the germline ends. The CDR3 coding sequence is TGCAGTGCTACCCTAGGACAGTTCTACGAGCAGTACTTC. Its translation: CSATLGQFYEQYF.